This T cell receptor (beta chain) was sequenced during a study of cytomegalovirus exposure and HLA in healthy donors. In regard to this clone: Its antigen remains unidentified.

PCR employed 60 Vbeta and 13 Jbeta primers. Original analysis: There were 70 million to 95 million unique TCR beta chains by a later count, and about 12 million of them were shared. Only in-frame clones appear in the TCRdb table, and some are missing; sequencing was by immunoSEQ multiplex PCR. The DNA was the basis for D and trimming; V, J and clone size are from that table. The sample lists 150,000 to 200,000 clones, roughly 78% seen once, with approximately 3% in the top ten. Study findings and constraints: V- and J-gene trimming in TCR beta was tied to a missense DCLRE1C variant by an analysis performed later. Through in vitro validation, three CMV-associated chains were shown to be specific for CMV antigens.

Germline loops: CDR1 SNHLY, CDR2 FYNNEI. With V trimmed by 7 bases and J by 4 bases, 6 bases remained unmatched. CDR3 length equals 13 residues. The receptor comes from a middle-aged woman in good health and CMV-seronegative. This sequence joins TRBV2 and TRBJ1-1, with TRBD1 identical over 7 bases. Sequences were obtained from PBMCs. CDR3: CASMTGIATEAFF. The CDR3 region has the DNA TGTGCCAGCATGACAGGGATTGCCACTGAAGCTTTCTTT.